The clone carrying this T cell receptor beta chain was counted ten times or more. This sample was taken from a study of T-cell reconstitution after alpha-beta-depleted transplantation in children. The V gene end was trimmed by 3 bases and the J gene end by 5 bases; junction bases not matched to a gene: 6. Germline V gene lookup returns CDR1 SGDLS and CDR2 YYNGEE. This CDR3 is 14 amino acids long. Unique molecular identifiers were built into the TCRbeta library. TCRdb processed the PCR reads anew with MiXCR; each CDR3 protein has one entry. In the table there are 440,000 or so distinct CDR3 sequences, 9.5% to 13% of which are singletons.

The sample consisted of PBMCs from the stem cell graft donor, taken from the stem cell graft. The J gene is TRBJ1-2, the V gene TRBV9; 8 bases align to TRBD1. The source is a human donor who donated a stem cell graft to a child with acute myeloid leukemia. The DNA of the CDR3 is TGTGCCAGCAGCGCCCAGGGGGCAGGGTATGGCTACACCTTC. Residues: CASSAQGAGYGYTF.